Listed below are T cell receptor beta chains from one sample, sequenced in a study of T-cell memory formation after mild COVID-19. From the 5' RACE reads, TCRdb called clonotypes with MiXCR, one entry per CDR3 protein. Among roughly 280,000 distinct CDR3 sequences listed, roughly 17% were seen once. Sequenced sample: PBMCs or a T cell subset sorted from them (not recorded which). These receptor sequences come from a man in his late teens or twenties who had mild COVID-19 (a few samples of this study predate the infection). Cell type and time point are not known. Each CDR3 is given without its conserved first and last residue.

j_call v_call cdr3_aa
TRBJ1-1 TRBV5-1 ASSLGAQTEAF
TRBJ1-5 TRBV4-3 ASSQDRDFGNQPQH
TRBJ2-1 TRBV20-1 SAAILAGENEQF
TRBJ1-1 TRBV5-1 ASSLLTGRFTEAF
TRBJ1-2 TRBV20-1 SFLSGSGYT
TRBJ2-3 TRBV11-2 ASRLITDTQY
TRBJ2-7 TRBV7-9 ASSTPQPPSSYEQY
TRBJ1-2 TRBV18 ASSPRGDSLHGYT
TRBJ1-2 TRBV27 ASSFRHYHGYT
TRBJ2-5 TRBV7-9 ASSLELWETQY
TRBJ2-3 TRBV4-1 ASSQGGLEDTQY
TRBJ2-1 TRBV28 ASRRQGGMFTEQF
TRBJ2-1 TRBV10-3 AISEDRVNEQF
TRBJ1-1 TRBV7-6 ASSLRQGGAEAF
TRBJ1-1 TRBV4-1 ASSLVWPPGNTEAF
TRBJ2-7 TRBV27 ASSFSSSYEQY
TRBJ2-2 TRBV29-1 TVGSGANTGELF